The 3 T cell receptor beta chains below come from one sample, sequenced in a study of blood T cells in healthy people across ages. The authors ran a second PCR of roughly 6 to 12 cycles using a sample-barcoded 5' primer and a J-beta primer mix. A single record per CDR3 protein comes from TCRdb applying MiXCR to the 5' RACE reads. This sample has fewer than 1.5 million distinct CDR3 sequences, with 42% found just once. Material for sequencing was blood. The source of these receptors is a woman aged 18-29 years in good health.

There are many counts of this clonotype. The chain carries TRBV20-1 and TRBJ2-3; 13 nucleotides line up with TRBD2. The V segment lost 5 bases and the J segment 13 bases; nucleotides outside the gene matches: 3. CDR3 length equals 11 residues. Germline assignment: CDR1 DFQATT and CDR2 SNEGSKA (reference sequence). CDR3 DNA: TGCAGTGCTGGAGGACTAGCGGGAGAGTATTTT. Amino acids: CSAGGLAGEYF.

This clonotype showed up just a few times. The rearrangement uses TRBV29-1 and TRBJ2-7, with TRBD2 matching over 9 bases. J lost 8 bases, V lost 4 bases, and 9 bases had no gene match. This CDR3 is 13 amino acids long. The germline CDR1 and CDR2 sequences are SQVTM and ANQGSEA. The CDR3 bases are TGCAGCGTTGTTGCGGGGGGGGACCTCAAGCAGTACTTC. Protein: CSVVAGGDLKQYF.

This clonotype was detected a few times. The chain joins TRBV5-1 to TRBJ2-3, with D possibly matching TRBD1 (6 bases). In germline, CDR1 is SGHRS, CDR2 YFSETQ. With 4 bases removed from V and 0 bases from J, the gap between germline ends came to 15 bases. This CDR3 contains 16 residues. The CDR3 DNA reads TGCGCCAGCAGCCACACAGGGCCCCTTAGCACAGATACGCAGTATTTT. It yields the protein CASSHTGPLSTDTQYF.